The rows below give T cell receptor beta chains drawn from one sample of a study of T cells after yellow fever vaccination. TCRdb reprocessed the 5' RACE reads with MiXCR, giving one entry per CDR3 protein. The repertoire has 500,000 to 650,000 distinct CDR3 sequences, 9% to 15% of them found once; the top ten carry about 15%. The sequencing used PBMCs, collected on the day of the yellow fever booster vaccination. Source of these receptors: a man aged 30 to 45 who received the YFV17D yellow fever vaccine. CDR3s include the opening cysteine and the closing phenylalanine or tryptophan. The D gene is left open where the match is weak. The size entry is marked missing in some rows and otherwise reads once, few, many or a size class.

CDR3nt	CDR3aa	j_gene	d_gene	len	v_gene	abundance
TGTGCCAGCAGTTTAGCGCCCCTAGGGAACACTGAAGCTTTCTTT	CASSLAPLGNTEAFF	TRBJ1-1	-	15	TRBV12-3/TRBV12-4	few
TGCAGTGCTAATCCCAGCGGGGGCACAGATACGCAGTATTTT	CSANPSGGTDTQYF	TRBJ2-3	TRBD2	14	TRBV20-1	many
TGTGCCAGCAGAAGGGACAGGTCCTACAATGAGCAGTTCTTC	CASRRDRSYNEQFF	TRBJ2-1	TRBD1	14	TRBV25-1	-
TGCAGCGTTGAAGCCCAACCAAACGAGCAGTACTTC	CSVEAQPNEQYF	TRBJ2-7	-	12	TRBV29-1	-
TGTGGCACCAGTGATTTGCTGGGGACAGGGTCCTACAATGAGCAGTTCTTC	CGTSDLLGTGSYNEQFF	TRBJ2-1	TRBD1	17	TRBV24-1	-
TGTGCCATCCCCGGACTTGTTAGTCCCCTCCACTTT	CAIPGLVSPLHF	TRBJ1-6	-	12	TRBV27	-
TGCGCCAGCAGCCAAGAAAATCCGCCGGCGGGAAACAATGAGCAGTTCTTC	CASSQENPPAGNNEQFF	TRBJ2-1	-	17	TRBV4-3	-
TGTGCCAGCAGCCCTAGCCGGGGCACCGGGGAGCTGTTTTTT	CASSPSRGTGELFF	TRBJ2-2	-	14	TRBV7-2	-
TGCGCCAGCAGCTTGGCGACATCCGAGCAGTACTTC	CASSLATSEQYF	TRBJ2-7	-	12	TRBV5-1	few
TGTGCCAGCAACCGCGTAGGGGCCACCGGGGAGCTGTTTTTT	CASNRVGATGELFF	TRBJ2-2	-	14	TRBV7-2	few
TGCAGCGCATCATCCGGGACAGGGATAGATACGCAGTATTTT	CSASSGTGIDTQYF	TRBJ2-3	TRBD1	14	TRBV29-1	few
TGTGCCAGCAGAAGGACTAGCGGCTACACCGGGGAGCTGTTTTTT	CASRRTSGYTGELFF	TRBJ2-2	TRBD2	15	TRBV6-1	once
TGCGCCAGCAGCTTGGAACACTACGAGCAGTACTTC	CASSLEHYEQYF	TRBJ2-7	-	12	TRBV5-1	many
TGTGCCAGGAGCCCCGGGCTCGGGGGCGCAGTTTTTCGTACCGGGGAGCTGTTTTTT	CARSPGLGGAVFRTGELFF	TRBJ2-2	-	19	TRBV4-2	-
TGCGCCAGCAGCCAAGATAGTACGGGAGGAAGCGAGCAGTACTTC	CASSQDSTGGSEQYF	TRBJ2-7	TRBD2	15	TRBV4-3	few
TGTGCCAGCAGTCCCCTGGGCAGGGGCCGGTATAGCAATCAGCCCCAGCATTTT	CASSPLGRGRYSNQPQHF	TRBJ1-5	-	18	TRBV28	few
TGTGCCAGCAGCCGATACCGACAGGGGGGTCTAGCGGCAGACAATGAGCAGTTCTTC	CASSRYRQGGLAADNEQFF	TRBJ2-1	TRBD1	19	TRBV11-2	few
TGTGCCAGCAGCACCCGACAGGGCGTAAATTCACCCCTCCACTTT	CASSTRQGVNSPLHF	TRBJ1-6	TRBD1	15	TRBV11-2	-
TGCAGTGCTTCGGATGGGCAGGTTGGGTTTACCGGGGAGCTGTTTTTT	CSASDGQVGFTGELFF	TRBJ2-2	-	16	TRBV20-1	few
TGTGCCAGTAGTACGCCCGGGACAGGGAAAATCACAGATACGCAGTATTTT	CASSTPGTGKITDTQYF	TRBJ2-3	TRBD1	17	TRBV19	-